Sequencing of this T cell receptor (beta chain) was carried out in a study of blood T cell repertoires in COVID-19. Study details: The samples span acute and convalescent COVID-19 from the United States, Italy and Spain. PBMCs, B-cell-depleted T cells, or T cells provided the cDNA or gDNA that made up the material.

V lost 3 bases and J 9 bases, leaving 6 bases between the germline ends. The CDR3 runs to 11 residues. CDR1 LGHNT and CDR2 FRNRAP come from the germline V gene. Authors' data handling: Cell counts per sample came from amplifying reference gene primers. This table comes from immunoSEQ multiplex PCR, and its TCRdb copy is limited to in-frame clones, with some not included. V, J and clone size are those of that table, while D and trimming were read from the DNA. The sample holds 250,000 or so clones, roughly 81% seen once. The sequence derives from a man aged 50 to 59 with acute or convalescent COVID-19. The rearrangement joins TRBV12-5 to TRBJ2-4; D not certain. The specimen was peripheral blood. The CDR3 bases are TGTGCTAGTGGTTTTAGTCGCATTCAGTACTTC. Translation: CASGFSRIQYF.